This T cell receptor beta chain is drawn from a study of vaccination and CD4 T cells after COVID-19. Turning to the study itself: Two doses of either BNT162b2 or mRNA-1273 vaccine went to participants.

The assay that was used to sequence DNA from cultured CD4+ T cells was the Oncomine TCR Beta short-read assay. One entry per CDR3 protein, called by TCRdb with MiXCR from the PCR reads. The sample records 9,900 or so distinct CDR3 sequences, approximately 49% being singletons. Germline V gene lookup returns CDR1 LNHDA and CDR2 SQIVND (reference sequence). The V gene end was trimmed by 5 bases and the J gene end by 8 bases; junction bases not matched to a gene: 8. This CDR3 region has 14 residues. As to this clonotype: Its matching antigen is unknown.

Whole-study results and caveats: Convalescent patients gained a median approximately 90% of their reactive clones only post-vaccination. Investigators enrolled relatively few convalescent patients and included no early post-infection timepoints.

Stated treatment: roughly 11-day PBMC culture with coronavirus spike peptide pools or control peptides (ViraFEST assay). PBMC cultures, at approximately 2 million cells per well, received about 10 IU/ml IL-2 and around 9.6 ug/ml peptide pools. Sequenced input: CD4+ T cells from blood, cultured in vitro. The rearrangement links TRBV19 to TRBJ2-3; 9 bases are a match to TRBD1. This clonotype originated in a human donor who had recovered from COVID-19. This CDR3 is CASSPGQGKVTQYF. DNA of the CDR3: TGTGCCAGTAGTCCGGGACAGGGTAAAGTTACGCAGTATTTT.